Listed below are T cell receptor beta chains from one sample, sequenced in a study of shared clonotypes between healthy human individuals. Using immunoSEQ multiplex PCR, the repertoire was profiled, and TCRdb retains in-frame clones only, with some absent. The repertoire includes 1.5 million to 2.5 million clones, less than 95% of them detected once, and around 1% sits in the top ten. The specimen was naive CD8+ T cells sorted from blood. The receptor set was obtained from a man aged 18-30 years in good health. CDR3s include the opening cysteine and the closing phenylalanine or tryptophan. Each record gives: J gene, V gene, D gene, clone size, CDR3 length, CDR3 DNA, CDR3 protein. The D gene is left open where the match is weak. Some rows have no size entry. The others give once, few or many, or a class for an expanded clone.

j_gene: TRBJ2-4; v_gene: TRBV7-2; d_gene: -; abundance: -; len: 13; CDR3nt: TGTGCCAGCAGGGCCAGATATAAAAACATTCAGTACTTC; CDR3aa: CASRARYKNIQYF
j_gene: TRBJ1-5; v_gene: TRBV5-6; d_gene: -; abundance: -; len: 16; CDR3nt: TGTGCCAGCAGCCTTAATTTGGGACCGACTAACCAGCCCCAGCATTTT; CDR3aa: CASSLNLGPTNQPQHF
j_gene: TRBJ1-6; v_gene: TRBV27; d_gene: TRBD1; abundance: -; len: 13; CDR3nt: TGTGCCAGCAGTTTGACAGGGAGCTCACCCCTCCACTTT; CDR3aa: CASSLTGSSPLHF
j_gene: TRBJ2-7; v_gene: TRBV4-1; d_gene: TRBD2; abundance: -; len: 15; CDR3nt: TGCGCCAGCAGCCAAAGCGGGGGGACCACGGGCGAGCAGTACTTC; CDR3aa: CASSQSGGTTGEQYF
j_gene: TRBJ2-1; v_gene: TRBV4-3; d_gene: TRBD2; abundance: once; len: 17; CDR3nt: TGCGCCAGCAGCCAAGATGGGGGACTAGCGGAGTACAATGAGCAGTTCTTC; CDR3aa: CASSQDGGLAEYNEQFF
j_gene: TRBJ2-2; v_gene: TRBV29-1; d_gene: TRBD2; abundance: -; len: 15; CDR3nt: TGCAGCGTTGAATGGACTAGCGCGAACACCGGGGAGCTGTTTTTT; CDR3aa: CSVEWTSANTGELFF
j_gene: TRBJ1-2; v_gene: TRBV6-6; d_gene: -; abundance: -; len: 11; CDR3nt: TGTGCCAGCAGTGCCGCAGGCCTTTCGGCCTTC; CDR3aa: CASSAAGLSAF
j_gene: TRBJ2-1; v_gene: TRBV7-9; d_gene: TRBD2; abundance: -; len: 12; CDR3nt: TGTGCCTGCCCGGAGCGGGAGAATGAGCAGTTCTTC; CDR3aa: CACPERENEQFF
j_gene: TRBJ2-5; v_gene: TRBV4-2; d_gene: -; abundance: -; len: 13; CDR3nt: TGTGCCAGCAGCCAAGAACTTGGAGAGACCCAGTACTTC; CDR3aa: CASSQELGETQYF
j_gene: TRBJ1-2; v_gene: TRBV19; d_gene: -; abundance: -; len: 13; CDR3nt: TGTGCCAGTAGTCCCGCCGATGACTATGGCTACACCTTC; CDR3aa: CASSPADDYGYTF
j_gene: TRBJ1-2; v_gene: TRBV27; d_gene: TRBD1; abundance: -; len: 14; CDR3nt: TGTGCCAGCACCCGGACAGGGGCTCACTATGGCTACACCTTC; CDR3aa: CASTRTGAHYGYTF
j_gene: TRBJ2-7; v_gene: TRBV19; d_gene: TRBD1; abundance: -; len: 15; CDR3nt: TGTGCCAGTAGTATTCTCGGGACAGCCATCTACGAGCAGTACTTC; CDR3aa: CASSILGTAIYEQYF
j_gene: TRBJ2-7; v_gene: TRBV6-6; d_gene: TRBD1; abundance: -; len: 14; CDR3nt: TGTGCCAGCACCCGACAGGGGGGATCCTACGAGCAGTACTTC; CDR3aa: CASTRQGGSYEQYF
j_gene: TRBJ2-2; v_gene: TRBV27; d_gene: -; abundance: -; len: 14; CDR3nt: TGTGCCAGCTCCGTTATATCGAACACCGGGGAGCTGTTTTTT; CDR3aa: CASSVISNTGELFF
j_gene: TRBJ2-5; v_gene: TRBV6-1; d_gene: TRBD2; abundance: -; len: 16; CDR3nt: TGTGCCAGCAGTGAAGAAGCGGGGGGGCCGTCAGAGACCCAGTACTTC; CDR3aa: CASSEEAGGPSETQYF